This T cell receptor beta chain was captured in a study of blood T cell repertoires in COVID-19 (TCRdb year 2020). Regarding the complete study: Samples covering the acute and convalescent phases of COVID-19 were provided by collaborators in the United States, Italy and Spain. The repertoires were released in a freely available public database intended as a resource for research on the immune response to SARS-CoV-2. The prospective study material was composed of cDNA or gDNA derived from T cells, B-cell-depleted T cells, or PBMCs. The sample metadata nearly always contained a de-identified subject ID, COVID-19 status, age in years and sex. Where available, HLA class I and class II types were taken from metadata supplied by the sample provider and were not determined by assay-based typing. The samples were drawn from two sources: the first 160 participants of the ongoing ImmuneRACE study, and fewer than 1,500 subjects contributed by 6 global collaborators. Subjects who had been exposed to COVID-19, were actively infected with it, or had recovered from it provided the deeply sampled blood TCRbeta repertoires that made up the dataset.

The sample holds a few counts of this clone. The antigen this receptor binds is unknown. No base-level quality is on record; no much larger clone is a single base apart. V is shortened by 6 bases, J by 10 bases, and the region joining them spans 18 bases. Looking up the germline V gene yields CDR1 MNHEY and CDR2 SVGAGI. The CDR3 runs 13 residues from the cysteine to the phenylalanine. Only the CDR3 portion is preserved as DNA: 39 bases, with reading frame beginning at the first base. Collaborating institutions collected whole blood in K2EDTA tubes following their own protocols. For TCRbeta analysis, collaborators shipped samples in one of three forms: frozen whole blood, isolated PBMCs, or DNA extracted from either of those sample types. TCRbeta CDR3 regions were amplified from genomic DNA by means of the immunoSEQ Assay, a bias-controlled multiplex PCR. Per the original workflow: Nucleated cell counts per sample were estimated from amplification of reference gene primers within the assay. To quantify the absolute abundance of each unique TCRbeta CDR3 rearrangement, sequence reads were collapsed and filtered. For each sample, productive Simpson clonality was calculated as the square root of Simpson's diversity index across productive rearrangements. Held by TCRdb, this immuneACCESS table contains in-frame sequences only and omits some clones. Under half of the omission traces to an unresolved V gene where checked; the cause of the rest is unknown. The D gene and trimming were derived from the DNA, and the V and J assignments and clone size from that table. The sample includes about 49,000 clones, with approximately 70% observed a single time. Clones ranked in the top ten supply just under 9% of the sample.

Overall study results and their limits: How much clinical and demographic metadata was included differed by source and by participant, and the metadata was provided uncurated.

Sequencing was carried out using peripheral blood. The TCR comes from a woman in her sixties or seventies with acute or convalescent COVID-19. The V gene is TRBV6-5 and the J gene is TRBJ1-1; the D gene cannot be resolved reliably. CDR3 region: CASRGPKGIGAFF. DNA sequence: TGTGCCAGCAGGGGCCCAAAAGGAATCGGAGCTTTCTTT.